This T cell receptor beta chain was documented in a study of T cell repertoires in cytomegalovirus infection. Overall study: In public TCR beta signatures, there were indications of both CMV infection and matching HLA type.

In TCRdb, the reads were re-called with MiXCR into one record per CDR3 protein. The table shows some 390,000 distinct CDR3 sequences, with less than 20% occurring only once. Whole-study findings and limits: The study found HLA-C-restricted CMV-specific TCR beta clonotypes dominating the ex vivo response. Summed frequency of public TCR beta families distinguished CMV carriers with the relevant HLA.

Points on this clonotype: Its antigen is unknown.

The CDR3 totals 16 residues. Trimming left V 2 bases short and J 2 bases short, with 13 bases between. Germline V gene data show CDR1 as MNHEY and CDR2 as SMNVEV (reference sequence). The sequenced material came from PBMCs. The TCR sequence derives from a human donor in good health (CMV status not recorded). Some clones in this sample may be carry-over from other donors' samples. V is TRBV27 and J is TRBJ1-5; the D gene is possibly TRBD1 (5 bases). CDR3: CASSLNGGLGNQPQHF. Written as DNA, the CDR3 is TGTGCCAGCAGTTTAAACGGGGGTCTCGGCAATCAGCCCCAGCATTTT.